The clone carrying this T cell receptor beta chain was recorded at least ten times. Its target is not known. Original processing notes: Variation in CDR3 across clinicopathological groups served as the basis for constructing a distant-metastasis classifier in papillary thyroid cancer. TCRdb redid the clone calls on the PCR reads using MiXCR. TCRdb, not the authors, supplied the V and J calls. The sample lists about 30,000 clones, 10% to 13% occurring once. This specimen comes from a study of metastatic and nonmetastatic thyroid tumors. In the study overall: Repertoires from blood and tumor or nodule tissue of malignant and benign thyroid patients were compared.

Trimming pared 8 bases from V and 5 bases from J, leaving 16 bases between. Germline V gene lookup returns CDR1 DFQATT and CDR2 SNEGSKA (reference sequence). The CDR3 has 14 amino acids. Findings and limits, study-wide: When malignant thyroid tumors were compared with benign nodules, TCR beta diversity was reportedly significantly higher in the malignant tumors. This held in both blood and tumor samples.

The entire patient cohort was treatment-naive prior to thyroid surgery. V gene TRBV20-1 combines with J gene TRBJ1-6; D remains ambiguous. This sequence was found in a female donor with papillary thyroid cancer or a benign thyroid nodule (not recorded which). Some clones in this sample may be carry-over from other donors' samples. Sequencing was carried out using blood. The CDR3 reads CSQSPRTNNSPLHF. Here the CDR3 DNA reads TGCAGTCAATCCCCGAGGACCAATAATTCACCCCTCCACTTT.